This T cell receptor beta chain was documented in a study of shared clonotypes between healthy human individuals. The assay ran at deep level. Produced via immunoSEQ multiplex PCR; TCRdb's table is partial and in-frame only. This table has about 2 million clones, around 96% appearing once. Positive CCR7 selection of CD45RO-negative cells yielded the naive CD8 cells, and terminally differentiated effector memory CD45RA+ cells were excluded. Among the donors, all were Caucasian adults who lived in Nashville, Tennessee. V dropped 5 bases and J dropped 3 bases, with 8 bases sitting between them. The CDR3 extends over 14 amino acids. The germline V gene has CDR1 SGHTA and CDR2 FQGNSA. This clone was counted only a few times. Its antigen is currently unknown. Broader study findings: The expectation was that sequencing depth would affect clonotype sharing among donors. Of the naive CD4 clonotypes, approximately 5% were shared across several donors.

Sequencing input: naive CD8+ T cells sorted from blood. The TCR comes from a man younger than 30 in good health. This chain uses TRBV7-2 with TRBJ1-6; D is uncertain. This CDR3 reads CASSLRHYNSPLHF. As DNA, the CDR3 is TGTGCCAGCAGCCTACGACACTATAATTCACCCCTCCACTTT.